The entry below describes one T cell receptor (beta chain). This entry is derived from a study of T cell responses to AZD1222 COVID-19 vaccine. The method was immunoSEQ multiplex PCR; TCRdb's version includes in-frame clones alone and lacks a portion of them. The table has around 130,000 clones, 91% seen once. CDR1 and CDR2 from the germline V gene are LNHDA and SQIVND (reference sequence). CDR3 size: 13 residues. V gave up 5 bases and J gave up 5 bases, with 12 bases separating them. Sequencing used peripheral blood, obtained 28 days after the second AZD1222 dose. The chain uses TRBV19 and TRBJ1-1, with D possibly TRBD1 on 6 matching bases. The clonotype was recovered from an adult who received the AZD1222 COVID-19 vaccine. The chain's CDR3 is CASSASGATEAFF. In DNA, the CDR3 is TGTGCCAGTAGTGCGTCGGGGGCAACTGAAGCTTTCTTT. The whole variable domain, filled in from reference TRBV19 and TRBJ1-1, reads DGGITQSPKYLFRKEGQNVTLSCEQNLNHDAMYWYRQDPGQGLRLIYYSQIVNDFQKGDIAEGYSVSREKKESFPLTVTSAQKNPTAFYLCASSASGATEAFFGQGTRLTVV.